This T cell receptor beta chain came from a study of radiotherapy plus CTLA-4 blockade in lung cancer. Overall study context: Among all patients, around 18% showed objective responses, while about 30% had disease control. Study conclusions and caveats: Clones derived from tumor TCRs expanded in blood after radiotherapy plus ipilimumab. Interferon-beta and early blood T cell clone dynamics reportedly predicted response best.

Ipilimumab-mediated CTLA-4 blockade plus focal radiation was given to patients having chemo-refractory metastatic non-small-cell lung cancer. About this clone itself: Its antigen is not known.

Per germline, CDR1 MGHRA and CDR2 YSYEKL. The CDR3 totals 13 residues. The V gene lost 3 bases and the J gene lost 6 bases, with 9 bases spanning the gap. The repertoire was sequenced with immunoSEQ multiplex PCR; TCRdb's copy has only in-frame clones and lacks some. The data contain approximately 80,000 clones, about four fifths of them singletons. The material sequenced was peripheral blood, taken from a patient treated with radiotherapy plus ipilimumab. V gene TRBV4-1 combines with J gene TRBJ1-5; no clear D. The sequence came from a human donor with non-small cell lung cancer who had stable disease on radiotherapy plus ipilimumab. CDR3 loop: CASSQGSGQPQHF. The CDR3 DNA sequence: TGCGCCAGCAGCCAGGGGTCCGGTCAGCCCCAGCATTTT.